This T cell receptor beta chain emerged from a study of blood T cell repertoires in COVID-19. J was trimmed by 6 bases and V by 3 bases; bases with no gene match: 8. CDR1 and CDR2 from the germline V gene are SEHNR and FQNEAQ (reference sequence). The CDR3 totals 16 residues. Clones were read by immunoSEQ multiplex PCR, and TCRdb kept only the in-frame ones, dropping some. The sample shows around 360,000 clones, over 75% of them seen only once. The chain carries TRBV7-9 and TRBJ1-6, with 7 positions matching TRBD1. Sequenced: peripheral blood. This TCR was sampled from a woman aged 25 to 39 with COVID-19, enrolled during active disease. The CDR3 is CASSLSGTAINSPLHF. The CDR3 coding sequence is TGTGCCAGCAGCTTGTCTGGGACAGCTATTAATTCACCCCTCCACTTT.